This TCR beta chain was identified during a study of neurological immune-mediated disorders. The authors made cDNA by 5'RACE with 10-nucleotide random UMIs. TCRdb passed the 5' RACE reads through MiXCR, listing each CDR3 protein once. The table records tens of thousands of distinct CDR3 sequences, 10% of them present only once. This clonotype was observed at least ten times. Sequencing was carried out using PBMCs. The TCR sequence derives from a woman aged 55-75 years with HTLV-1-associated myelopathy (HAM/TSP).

The CDR3 region is CSANDGRDTQYF. The CDR3 DNA reads as TGCAGTGCTAACGACGGTCGCGATACGCAGTATTTT. The gene calls are TRBV20-1 and TRBJ2-3, with D uncertain. Germline V gene data show CDR1 as DFQATT and CDR2 as SNEGSKA (reference sequence). V gave up 4 bases and J gave up 6 bases, with 11 bases separating them. CDR3 length: 12 amino acids.